These 20 T cell receptor beta chains share one sample of origin, sequenced in a study of Graves' ophthalmopathy and Graves' hyperthyroidism. Transcripts of RNA were the source for amplifying TCR beta CDR3 regions. First-round RT-PCR with HTBI primers preceded a second-round multiplex PCR. TCRdb analysed the multiplex PCR reads with MiXCR anew, one entry per CDR3 protein. The sample comprises 660,000 or so distinct CDR3 sequences, roughly two fifths of which are singletons, and over 2.5% rests with the top ten. Sample: peripheral blood. These receptor sequences come from an adult man with Graves' ophthalmopathy.

This clonotype has at least ten counts. The chain is built from TRBV12-3 or TRBV12-4 and TRBJ2-5; 7 bases line up with TRBD1. Trimming cost V 8 bases and J 5 bases; bases outside gene matches: 8. The CDR3 runs to 13 residues. The CDR3 sequence is CASGTDGRETQYF. In DNA, the CDR3 is TGTGCCAGCGGGACAGACGGGCGGGAGACCCAGTACTTC.

The gene calls are TRBV20-1 and TRBJ2-7; D not resolved. CDR1 and CDR2 (germline): DFQATT, SNEGSKA (reference sequence). V lost 6 bases and J 1 base, leaving 10 bases between the germline ends. The CDR3 consists of 12 residues. CDR3 DNA: TGCAGTGCCATAGGGCGGTCCTACGAGCAGTACTTC. Its protein product is CSAIGRSYEQYF.

This clonotype was picked up a small number of times. J is TRBJ1-2 and V is TRBV4-3, with D perhaps matching TRBD1 (6 bases). Germline CDR1 LGHNA, CDR2 YSLEER. V lost 0 bases and J lost 4, with 12 bases in between. The CDR3 is made up of 15 amino acids. This CDR3 is CASSQDQGLAYGYTF. In DNA, the CDR3 is TGCGCCAGCAGCCAAGATCAGGGGTTGGCCTATGGCTACACCTTC.

This clonotype was seen many times. The gene calls are TRBV19 and TRBJ1-6, with TRBD1 as a possible D gene (6 bases). The CDR3 totals 13 residues. CDR1 and CDR2 (germline): LNHDA, SQIVND (reference sequence). Trimming shortened V by 6 bases and J by 8 bases, and 11 bases separated the two germline ends. The CDR3 loop is CASSRTVDSPLHF. DNA of the CDR3: TGTGCCAGTAGCAGGACAGTGGATTCACCCCTCCACTTT.

The V call is TRBV10-3, the J call TRBJ2-2, with 10 bases aligning to TRBD1. Per the germline V gene, CDR1 is ENHRY and CDR2 is SYGVKD. This CDR3 spans 16 amino acids. After removal of 10 bases from V and 6 bases from J, the junction contained 14 bases not matched to a gene. The DNA for the CDR3 is TGTGCCAGCGCTGCAGGACAGGGGGGGTTGGCCGGGGAGCTGTTTTTT. Its translation: CASAAGQGGLAGELFF.

About this clonotype: This could be a read error, since a much larger clone is one nucleotide away. J is TRBJ1-2 and V is TRBV12-3 or TRBV12-4, with TRBD1 matching 7 bases. After removal of 5 bases from V and 8 bases from J, the junction contained 8 bases not matched to a gene. CDR3 length: 13 amino acids. As DNA, the CDR3 is TGTGCCAGCAGTGTCCGGGACAGCCCCGGCTACACCTTC. It yields the protein CASSVRDSPGYTF.

The V and J genes are TRBV7-9 and TRBJ1-2; a weak D match, TRBD1 (6 bases). CDR1 is SEHNR, CDR2 FQNEAQ, per germline (reference sequence). The V gene lost 11 bases and the J gene lost 8 bases, with 27 bases spanning the gap. The CDR3 has 15 amino acids. The CDR3 is CAWSPRTALPWGYTF. CDR3 nucleotide sequence: TGTGCCTGGAGTCCCCGGACAGCCCTACCGTGGGGCTACACCTTC.

The table lists this clonotype with many counts. The chain's CDR3 is CASTASGAETQYF. The CDR3 DNA reads as TGTGCCAGCACGGCTAGCGGGGCGGAGACCCAGTACTTC. The chain has TRBV5-6 and TRBJ2-5, with 9 nucleotides matching TRBD2. The V gene's germline CDR1 is SGHDT and CDR2 YYEEEE. The CDR3 loop spans 13 amino acids. V lost 6 bases, J lost 5 bases, and 5 bases stayed unmatched.

This clonotype was counted at least ten times. The V gene is TRBV11-2, the J gene TRBJ2-2; D not certain. V dropped 1 base and J dropped 7 bases, with 7 bases sitting between them. The CDR3 extends over 13 amino acids. The germline V gene has CDR1 SGHAT and CDR2 FQNNGV. CDR3 nucleotide sequence: TGTGCCAGCAGCTTAGCTGGCTACGGGGAGCTGTTTTTT. It codes for CASSLAGYGELFF. Full variable domain (missing parts from reference TRBV11-2 and TRBJ2-2): EAGVAQSPRYKIIEKRQSVAFWCNPISGHATLYWYQQILGQGPKLLIQFQNNGVVDDSQLPKDRFSAERLKGVDSTLKIQPAKLEDSAVYLCASSLAGYGELFFGEGSRLTVL.

This clonotype was observed a handful of times. V usage is TRBV7-2 and J usage is TRBJ2-5; D is possibly TRBD2 (5 bases). V was clipped by 11 bases and J by 1 base, with 14 bases between them. This CDR3 is 13 amino acids long. The germline gives CDR1 SGHTA, CDR2 FQGNSA. CDR3 protein: CAWSGSSQETQYF. The CDR3 bases are TGTGCCTGGAGTGGGAGTTCCCAAGAGACCCAGTACTTC.

A remark on this clonotype: The junction shows a germline mismatch at one end, possibly a read error. V gene TRBV24-1 combines with J gene TRBJ1-1, with 9 bases aligning to TRBD1. Germline CDR1 and CDR2: KGHDR and SFDVKD. The CDR3 has 18 residues. DNA for the CDR3: TGTGCCAGCAGTCCCCCACCGTGGGACAGGGTGATGAACACTGAAGCTTTCTTT. Its protein is CASSPPPWDRVMNTEAFF.

This clonotype was observed a handful of times. The chain employs TRBV12-3 or TRBV12-4 and TRBJ1-1; tentative D call: TRBD1 (5 bases). V was cut by 3 bases and J by 11 bases, with 25 bases left in between. The CDR3 is made up of 16 amino acids. CDR3 DNA: TGTGCCAGCAGTTTCAACGGAACGCCTCGGGGGAGTGGGGCTTTCTTT. Encoded protein: CASSFNGTPRGSGAFF.

As concerns this clonotype: Given a much more abundant clone one base away, this may be a read error. The chain uses TRBV5-1 and TRBJ1-4; possibly TRBD1 for D (5 bases). CDR1 and CDR2 from the germline V gene are SGHRS and YFSETQ. The CDR3 runs to 14 residues. V lost 4 bases, J lost 11 bases, and 18 bases lay in between. The chain's CDR3 is CASSNLGGAGKLFF. The CDR3 DNA sequence: TGCGCCAGCAGCAACCTAGGCGGGGCAGGGAAACTGTTTTTT.

The rearrangement links TRBV7-3 to TRBJ1-2, with D maybe TRBD1 (6 bases). Trimming shortened V by 1 base and J by 0 bases, and 9 bases separated the two germline ends. The CDR3 sequence is 15 residues long. Germline lookup yields CDR1 SGHTA and CDR2 FQGTGA. The CDR3: CASSLKDSTNYGYTF. The CDR3 DNA reads TGTGCCAGCAGCTTAAAGGACAGCACTAACTATGGCTACACCTTC.

There are many counts of this clonotype. The chain has TRBV29-1 and TRBJ2-7, with 9 bases that match TRBD1. Germline V lookup: CDR1 SQVTM, CDR2 ANQGSEA. The V and J ends lost 8 bases and 5 bases, in that order; junction bases with no gene match: 7. The CDR3 length is 12 residues. The DNA for the CDR3 is TGCAGCACCCGGACAGGGGCCAACGAGCAGTACTTC. Translating gives CSTRTGANEQYF.

Turning to this clonotype: This may arise from a read error, as a much more abundant clone is one base away. The rearrangement joins TRBV2 to TRBJ1-2; no definite D call. The CDR3 has 12 amino acids. Trimming took off 4 bases at V and 4 bases at J, with 7 bases between the two ends. Germline assignment: CDR1 SNHLY and CDR2 FYNNEI. DNA of the CDR3: TGTGCCAGCAGTGGGGCCACCTATGGCTACACCTTC. Amino acid sequence: CASSGATYGYTF.

This clonotype turned up a few times. The chain combines TRBV24-1 with TRBJ2-7; 11 bases match TRBD1. Per germline, CDR1 KGHDR and CDR2 SFDVKD. The CDR3 runs to 15 residues. The trim removed 4 bases at V and 3 bases at J, leaving 4 bases unmatched. The CDR3 protein is CATSERTGGIYEQYF. CDR3 DNA sequence: TGTGCCACCAGTGAGCGGACAGGGGGCATCTACGAGCAGTACTTC.

The chain carries TRBV7-9 and TRBJ2-3; D is perhaps TRBD2 (6 bases). This CDR3 is 15 amino acids long. Trimming cost V 5 bases and J 3 bases, with 15 bases left between them. From germline, CDR1 is SEHNR and CDR2 FQNEAQ (reference sequence). The CDR3 DNA is TGTGCCAGCAGCACAATTCTCGGGGGAACAGATACGCAGTATTTT. Amino acid sequence: CASSTILGGTDTQYF.

This chain joins TRBV10-3 and TRBJ2-2, with D perhaps assigned TRBD1 or TRBD2 (5 bases each). The CDR3 spans 13 residues. The ends were cut back, 5 bases at V and 9 bases at J, with 13 bases in the middle. Germline assignment: CDR1 ENHRY and CDR2 SYGVKD. This CDR3 reads CAISPQGDRELFF. The DNA for the CDR3 is TGTGCCATCAGTCCCCAGGGAGACCGGGAGCTGTTTTTT.

The chain recombines TRBV19 with TRBJ1-6, with D possibly TRBD1 on 5 matching bases. The CDR3 sequence is 17 residues long. Germline CDR1 and CDR2: LNHDA and SQIVND (reference sequence). The V end was cut by 8 bases, the J end by 6 bases, with 23 bases between. CDR3 in DNA: TGTGCCAGTCGCGGGGCAGGGTGGACGAGGAGTAATTCACCCCTCCACTTT. This encodes CASRGAGWTRSNSPLHF.